A single sample is the source of the 18 T cell receptor beta chains below, sequenced in a study of blood T cell repertoires in COVID-19. Sequencing used immunoSEQ multiplex PCR; TCRdb keeps in-frame clones, though not all of them. The data show about 120,000 clones, with approximately 81% seen just once and about 3.8% held by the top ten. Material for sequencing was peripheral blood. Every receptor here comes from a man aged 60-69 years with acute or convalescent COVID-19.

The CDR3 DNA sequence: TGTGCCAGCAGCCATCCGAGAAGAAGGGGGCGAGGAAGCACAGATACGCAGTATTTT. It encodes CASSHPRRRGRGSTDTQYF. The chain has TRBV7-9 and TRBJ2-3; 7 bases map to TRBD1. The germline gives CDR1 SEHNR, CDR2 FQNEAQ (reference sequence). The CDR3 consists of 19 residues. V trimming: 5 bases; J trimming: 0 bases; junction bases outside the gene matches: 17. The full variable domain, with the rest looked up from reference TRBV7-9 and TRBJ2-3, is DTGVSQNPRHKITKRGQNVTFRCDPISEHNRLYWYRQTLGQGPEFLTYFQNEAQLEKSRLLSDRFSAERPKGSFSTLEIQRTEQGDSAMYLCASSHPRRRGRGSTDTQYFGPGTRLTVL.

This sequence joins TRBV28 and TRBJ1-5; the D is unclear. The CDR3 sequence is 11 residues long. Germline CDR1 and CDR2: MDHEN and SYDVKM. Trimming stripped 5 bases from V and 3 bases from J, with 2 bases between. The CDR3 bases are TGTGCCAGCAGTCTCAATCAGCCCCAGCATTTT. Its protein is CASSLNQPQHF.

This rearrangement joins TRBV3-1 (or the pseudogene TRBV3-2) to TRBJ2-7; the D is unclear. Germline V gene sequence: CDR1 LGHDT, CDR2 YNNKEL (reference sequence). Trimming removed 6 bases at V and 7 bases at J, with 16 bases between. This CDR3 contains 13 residues. CDR3 residues: CASSQSNWAEQYF. CDR3 nucleotides: TGTGCCAGCAGTCAGTCGAATTGGGCGGAGCAGTACTTC.

This clone was seen a single time. V usage is TRBV7-9 and J usage is TRBJ2-1; 7 bases line up with TRBD1. The CDR3 runs to 14 residues. Trimming took 1 base from V and 5 from J; bases not matched to a gene: 2. The germline CDR1 and CDR2 sequences are SEHNR and FQNEAQ (reference sequence). CDR3 DNA: TGTGCCAGCAGCTTAGATACAGGGGACAATGAGCAGTTCTTC. Translation: CASSLDTGDNEQFF.

In DNA form, the CDR3 reads TGTGCCAGCAGCTTAAATGAGGAGACCCAGTACTTC. Translating it yields CASSLNEETQYF. The rearrangement joins TRBV7-9 to TRBJ2-5; D is unresolved. CDR3 length: 12 residues. Trimming stripped 2 bases from V and 5 bases from J, with 6 bases between. Germline CDR1 reads SEHNR; CDR2 reads FQNEAQ (reference sequence). The full variable domain, completed using reference TRBV7-9 and TRBJ2-5, is DTGVSQNPRHKITKRGQNVTFRCDPISEHNRLYWYRQTLGQGPEFLTYFQNEAQLEKSRLLSDRFSAERPKGSFSTLEIQRTEQGDSAMYLCASSLNEETQYFGPGTRLLVL.

V gene TRBV7-2 combines with J gene TRBJ2-5; 8 bases fit TRBD2. Per the germline V gene, CDR1 is SGHTA and CDR2 is FQGNSA. CDR3 length: 17 amino acids. V shed 5 bases and J 5 bases; nucleotides not matched to a gene: 16. This chain's CDR3 is CASSRRSGGRFFETQYF. The CDR3 region has the DNA TGTGCCAGCAGCCGTCGATCGGGGGGGAGGTTCTTTGAGACCCAGTACTTC. The full variable domain, its missing parts supplied by reference TRBV7-2 and TRBJ2-5, is GAGVSQSPSNKVTEKGKDVELRCDPISGHTALYWYRQSLGQGLEFLIYFQGNSAPDKSGLPSDRFSAERTGGSVSTLTIQRTQQEDSAVYLCASSRRSGGRFFETQYFGPGTRLLVL.

The chain has TRBV29-1 and TRBJ2-7; perhaps TRBD2 as D (5 bases). Germline V CDR1 and CDR2: SQVTM, ANQGSEA. V was pared by 0 bases and J by 0 bases, with 15 bases between. This CDR3 spans 16 amino acids. The DNA for the CDR3 is TGCAGCGTTGAAGAAGAGAGGGTAAGGATCTCCTACGAGCAGTACTTC. Protein product: CSVEEERVRISYEQYF.

The chain joins TRBV11-3 to TRBJ2-2; 10 nucleotides align to TRBD1. CDR3 length: 19 residues. Looked up from germline, CDR1 is SGHNT and CDR2 is YENEEA. The V gene end was trimmed by 0 bases and the J gene end by 3 bases; junction bases not matched to a gene: 10. This chain's CDR3 is CASSLESGGDRGDTGELFF. The CDR3 nucleotides are TGTGCCAGCAGCTTAGAGAGCGGAGGGGACAGGGGCGACACCGGGGAGCTGTTTTTT. Full variable domain (outside the CDR3, taken from reference TRBV11-3 and TRBJ2-2): EAGVVQSPRYKIIEKKQPVAFWCNPISGHNTLYWYLQNLGQGPELLIRYENEEAVDDSQLPKDRFSAERLKGVDSTLKIQPAELGDSAVYLCASSLESGGDRGDTGELFFGEGSRLTVL.

The CDR3 reads CASSDGNSPLHF. In nucleotides, the CDR3 is TGTGCCAGCAGCGACGGGAATTCACCCCTCCACTTT. The gene calls are TRBV12-3 or TRBV12-4 and TRBJ1-6; D ambiguous. Trimming cost V 6 bases and J 7 bases, with 7 bases left between them. The CDR3 covers 12 residues.

The chain combines TRBV19 with TRBJ2-1; TRBD1 aligns across 10 bases. Germline CDR1 and CDR2: LNHDA and SQIVND (reference sequence). CDR3 length: 12 residues. V lost 9 bases to trimming and J lost 12 bases; unmatched junction nucleotides: 8. The CDR3 DNA follows: TGTGCCAGCTGGGACAGGGGATTGGGGCAGTTCTTC. As protein: CASWDRGLGQFF.

The chain uses TRBV28 and TRBJ1-2, with D unclear. The germline V gene encodes CDR1 MDHEN and CDR2 SYDVKM. The CDR3 length is 15 residues. Between the trimmed V and J ends, which lost 5 bases and 7 bases, there was a span of 20 bases. CDR3 nucleotides: TGTGCCAGCAGTCCCCTCAGTTCCCGATGGAGTGGCTACACCTTC. Amino acid sequence: CASSPLSSRWSGYTF.

The chain carries TRBV7-3 and TRBJ2-1; the match to TRBD1 covers 10 bases. The CDR3 covers 15 residues. The V and J ends lost 5 bases and 4 bases, in that order; junction bases with no gene match: 5. CDR1 is SGHTA, CDR2 FQGTGA, per germline. CDR3 DNA: TGTGCCAGCAGCCCTAGACAGGGGGCATACAATGAGCAGTTCTTC. Its protein product is CASSPRQGAYNEQFF.

The V and J genes are TRBV12-3 or TRBV12-4 and TRBJ2-7, with D possibly being TRBD1 (5 bases). The CDR3 contains 13 residues. V was clipped by 7 bases and J by 2 bases, with 12 bases between them. Here the CDR3 DNA reads TGTGCCAGCACCCACGACAGAACCTACGAGCAGTACTTC. It specifies CASTHDRTYEQYF.

This clone has just a few counts. The chain recombines TRBV7-6 with TRBJ1-4, with 7 bases matching TRBD1. The germline V gene encodes CDR1 SGHVS and CDR2 FNYEAQ. The CDR3 is 18 amino acids. The V segment lost 1 base and the J segment 5 bases; nucleotides outside the gene matches: 13. The CDR3 reads CASSLDPGTALGNEKLFF. CDR3 nucleotides: TGTGCCAGCAGCTTAGACCCCGGGACAGCGTTGGGAAATGAAAAACTGTTTTTT.

The chain carries TRBV24-1 and TRBJ1-2; D is unclear. Looked up from germline, CDR1 is KGHDR and CDR2 is SFDVKD. This CDR3 has 15 amino acids. The ends were cut back, 4 bases at V and 2 bases at J, with 13 bases in the middle. The CDR3 reads CATSESGSGNYGYTF. The CDR3 DNA sequence: TGTGCCACCAGTGAGTCTGGGAGTGGGAACTATGGCTACACCTTC.

The chain couples TRBV7-3 to TRBJ1-6, with D possibly TRBD1 on 5 matching bases. The CDR3 totals 13 residues. V lost 3 bases, J lost 11 bases, and 11 bases lay in between. The germline V gene encodes CDR1 SGHTA and CDR2 FQGTGA. CDR3 protein: CASSFQGGAPLHF. Here the CDR3 DNA reads TGTGCCAGCAGCTTTCAGGGTGGGGCACCCCTCCACTTT.

The V and J genes are TRBV5-1 and TRBJ2-3; possibly TRBD2 for D (6 bases). The CDR3 is 13 amino acids. Germline V gene sequence: CDR1 SGHRS, CDR2 YFSETQ. Trimming cost V 5 bases and J 2 bases, with 9 bases left between them. The CDR3 reads CASSRDFTDTQYF. The DNA of the CDR3 is TGCGCCAGCAGTCGGGACTTCACAGATACGCAGTATTTT.

This sequence joins TRBV7-9 and TRBJ2-3; the match to TRBD1 covers 7 bases. Looked up from germline, CDR1 is SEHNR and CDR2 is FQNEAQ (reference sequence). With 5 bases clipped from V and 4 bases from J, the junction kept 9 bases outside the gene matches. The CDR3 contains 15 residues. The CDR3 here is CASSPRGTGADTQYF. DNA for the CDR3: TGTGCCAGCAGCCCTAGGGGTACAGGGGCAGATACGCAGTATTTT.